This T cell receptor (beta chain) was documented in a study of naive and memory T cell subsets. Findings of the study overall: The RNA method is potentially sensitive to activation and differentiation changes.

A UMI-containing oligonucleotide was joined by 3' ligation to the TCR cDNA template. Whole-blood samples were approximately 2.6 ml of peripheral blood from healthy adult volunteers. Cells were not sorted; total RNA input targeted about 1 to 1,100 ng. This CDR3 region has 13 residues. Germline CDR1 reads SEHNR; CDR2 reads FQNEAQ (reference sequence). Between the trimmed V and J ends, which lost 5 bases and 10 bases, there was a span of 14 bases. This clonotype has more than one count but fewer than ten. Its antigen is currently unknown. Four PCR rounds used nested alpha and beta constant region primers plus the SP2 primer. Blood and skin TCR RNA was reverse transcribed with alpha and beta constant primers. TCRdb fed the 5' RACE reads into MiXCR, producing one record per CDR3 protein. The sample comprises around 56,000 distinct CDR3 sequences, about 7.1% of which are singletons, and approximately 9.4% rests with the top ten.

The chain links TRBV7-9 to TRBJ2-2; D is unresolved. The clonotype was recovered from a female donor in good health. CDR3 bases: TGTGCCAGCAGCCGAAACCAACCTGCGGAGCTGTTTTTT. Residues: CASSRNQPAELFF.